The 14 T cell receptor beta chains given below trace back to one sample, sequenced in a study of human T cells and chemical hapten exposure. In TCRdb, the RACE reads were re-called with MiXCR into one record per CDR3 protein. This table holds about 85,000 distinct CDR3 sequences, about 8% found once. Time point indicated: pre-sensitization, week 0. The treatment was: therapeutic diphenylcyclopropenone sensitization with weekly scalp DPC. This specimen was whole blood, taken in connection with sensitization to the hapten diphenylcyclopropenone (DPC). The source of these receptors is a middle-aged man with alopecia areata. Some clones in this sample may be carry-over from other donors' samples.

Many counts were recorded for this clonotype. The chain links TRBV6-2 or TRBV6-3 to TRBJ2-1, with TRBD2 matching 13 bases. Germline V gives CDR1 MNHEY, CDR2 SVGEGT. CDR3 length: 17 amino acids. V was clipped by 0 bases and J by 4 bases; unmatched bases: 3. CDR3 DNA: TGTGCCAGCAGTTACTCCGGACTAGCGGGAGTTTACAATGAGCAGTTCTTC. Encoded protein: CASSYSGLAGVYNEQFF.

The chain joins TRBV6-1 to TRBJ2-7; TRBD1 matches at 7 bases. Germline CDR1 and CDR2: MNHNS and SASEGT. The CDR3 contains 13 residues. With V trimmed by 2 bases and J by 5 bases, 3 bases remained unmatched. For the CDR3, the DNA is TGTGCCAGCAGTGAATCACAGGGGAACGAGCAGTACTTC. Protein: CASSESQGNEQYF.

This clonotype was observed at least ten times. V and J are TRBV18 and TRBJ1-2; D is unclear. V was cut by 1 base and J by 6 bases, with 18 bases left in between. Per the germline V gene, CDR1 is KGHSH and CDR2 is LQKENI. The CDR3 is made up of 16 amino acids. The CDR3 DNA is TGTGCCAGCTCACCACGGGTGACAATACAAAGCGATGGCTACACCTTC. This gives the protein CASSPRVTIQSDGYTF.

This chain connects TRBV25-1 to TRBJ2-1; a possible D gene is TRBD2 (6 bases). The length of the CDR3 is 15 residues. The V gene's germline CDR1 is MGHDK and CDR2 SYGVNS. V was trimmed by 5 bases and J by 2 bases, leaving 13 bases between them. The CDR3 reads CASSPYGSTYNEQFF. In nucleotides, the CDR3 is TGTGCCAGCAGTCCGTACGGGAGCACCTACAATGAGCAGTTCTTC.

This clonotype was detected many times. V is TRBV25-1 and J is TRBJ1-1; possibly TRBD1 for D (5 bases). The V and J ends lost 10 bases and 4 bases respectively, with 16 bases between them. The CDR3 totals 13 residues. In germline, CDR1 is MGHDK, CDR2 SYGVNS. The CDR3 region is CATVHRGTTEAFF. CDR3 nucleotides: TGTGCCACCGTCCACCGGGGGACCACTGAAGCTTTCTTT.

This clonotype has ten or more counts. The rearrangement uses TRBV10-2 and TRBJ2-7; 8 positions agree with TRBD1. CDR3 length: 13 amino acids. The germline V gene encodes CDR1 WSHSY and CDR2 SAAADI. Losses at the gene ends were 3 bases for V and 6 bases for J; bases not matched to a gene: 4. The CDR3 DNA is TGCGCCAGCAGTGACAGGGGGCTCGGCGAGCAGTACTTC. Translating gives CASSDRGLGEQYF.

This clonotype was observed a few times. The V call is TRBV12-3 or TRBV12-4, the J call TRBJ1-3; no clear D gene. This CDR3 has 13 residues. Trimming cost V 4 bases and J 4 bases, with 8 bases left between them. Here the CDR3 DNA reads TGTGCCAGCAGTTCCCCGAAGGGAAACACCATATATTTT. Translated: CASSSPKGNTIYF.

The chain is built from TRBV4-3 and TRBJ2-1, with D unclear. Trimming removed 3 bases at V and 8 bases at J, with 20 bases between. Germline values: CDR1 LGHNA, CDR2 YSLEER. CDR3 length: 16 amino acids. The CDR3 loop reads CASSQEGGSYVDEQFF. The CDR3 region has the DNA TGCGCCAGCAGCCAGGAAGGCGGTAGCTATGTAGATGAGCAGTTCTTC.

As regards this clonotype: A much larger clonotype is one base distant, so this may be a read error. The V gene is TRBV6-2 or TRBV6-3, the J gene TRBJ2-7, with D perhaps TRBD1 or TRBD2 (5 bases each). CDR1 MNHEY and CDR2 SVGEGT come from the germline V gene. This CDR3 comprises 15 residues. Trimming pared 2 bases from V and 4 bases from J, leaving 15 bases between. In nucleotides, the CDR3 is TGTGCCAGCAGTTACGGGGACCCGAATCTTTACGAGCAGTACGTC. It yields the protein CASSYGDPNLYEQYV.

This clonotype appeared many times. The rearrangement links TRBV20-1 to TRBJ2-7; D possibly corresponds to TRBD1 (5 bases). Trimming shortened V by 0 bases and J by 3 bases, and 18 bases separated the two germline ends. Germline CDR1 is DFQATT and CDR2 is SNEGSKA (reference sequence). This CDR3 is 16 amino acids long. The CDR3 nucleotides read TGCAGTGCTAGAGATCCTTGGCTGACAGCCGGCTACGAGCAGTACTTC. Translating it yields CSARDPWLTAGYEQYF.

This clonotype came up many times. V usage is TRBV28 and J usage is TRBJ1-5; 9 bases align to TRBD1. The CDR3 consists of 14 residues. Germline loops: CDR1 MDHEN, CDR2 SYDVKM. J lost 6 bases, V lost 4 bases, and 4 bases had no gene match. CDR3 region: CASSSHRGPQPQHF. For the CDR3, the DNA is TGTGCCAGCAGTTCGCACAGGGGGCCTCAGCCCCAGCATTTT.

The CDR3 spells CSAISGVAGYTF. The DNA of the CDR3 is TGCAGTGCTATATCAGGGGTTGCGGGCTACACCTTC. The chain combines TRBV20-1 with TRBJ1-2, with D maybe TRBD1 (6 bases). The CDR3 has 12 residues. With 4 bases removed from V and 8 bases from J, the gap between germline ends came to 14 bases. CDR1 and CDR2 (germline): DFQATT, SNEGSKA (reference sequence).

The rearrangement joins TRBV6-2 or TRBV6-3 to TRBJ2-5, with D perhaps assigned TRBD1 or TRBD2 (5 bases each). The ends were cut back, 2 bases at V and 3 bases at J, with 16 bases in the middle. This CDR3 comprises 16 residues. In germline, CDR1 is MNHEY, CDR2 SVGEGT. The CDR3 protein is CASSYKPTGAKETQYF. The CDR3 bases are TGTGCCAGCAGTTACAAACCGACCGGGGCGAAAGAGACCCAGTACTTC.

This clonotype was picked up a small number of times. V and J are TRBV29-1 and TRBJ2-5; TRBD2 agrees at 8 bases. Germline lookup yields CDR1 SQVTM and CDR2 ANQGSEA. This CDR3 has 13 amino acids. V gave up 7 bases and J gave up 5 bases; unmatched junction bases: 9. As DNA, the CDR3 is TGCAGCGGGCTAAGCGGGAGCGTTGAGACCCAGTACTTC. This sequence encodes CSGLSGSVETQYF.